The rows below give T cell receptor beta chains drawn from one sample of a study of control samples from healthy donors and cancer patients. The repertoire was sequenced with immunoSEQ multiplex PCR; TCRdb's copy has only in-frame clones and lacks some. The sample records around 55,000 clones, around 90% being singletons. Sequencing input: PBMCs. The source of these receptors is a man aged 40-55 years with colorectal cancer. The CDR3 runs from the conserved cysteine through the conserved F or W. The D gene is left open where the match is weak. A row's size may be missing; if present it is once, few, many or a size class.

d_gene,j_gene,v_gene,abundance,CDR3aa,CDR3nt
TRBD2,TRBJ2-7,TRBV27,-,CASSRSGREAYEQYF,TGTGCCAGCAGTCGATCAGGGCGGGAGGCCTACGAGCAGTACTTC
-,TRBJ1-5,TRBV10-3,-,CAIQGTGSNQPQHF,TGTGCCATACAGGGAACGGGGAGCAATCAGCCCCAGCATTTT
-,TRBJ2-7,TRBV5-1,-,CASRGEAGKSYEQYF,TGCGCCAGCAGGGGCGAGGCGGGGAAATCCTACGAGCAGTACTTC
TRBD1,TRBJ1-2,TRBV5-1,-,CASTGGQGIGGYTF,TGCGCCAGCACTGGGGGACAGGGGATTGGTGGCTACACCTTC
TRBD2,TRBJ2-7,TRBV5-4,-,CASSPTSDSYEQYF,TGTGCCAGCAGCCCAACTAGCGACTCCTACGAGCAGTACTTC
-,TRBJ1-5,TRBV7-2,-,CASSLRQSQPQHF,TGTGCCAGCAGCTTACGACAGAGTCAGCCCCAGCATTTT
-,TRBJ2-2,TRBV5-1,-,CASSSDNTGELFF,TGCGCCAGCAGCTCGGATAACACCGGGGAGCTGTTTTTT
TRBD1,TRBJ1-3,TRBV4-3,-,CASSDRNPYSSGNTIYF,TGCGCCAGCTCGGACAGGAATCCTTACTCCTCTGGAAACACCATATATTTT
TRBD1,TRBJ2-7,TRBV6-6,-,CASSYGQVTYEQYF,TGTGCCAGCAGTTACGGACAGGTTACCTACGAGCAGTACTTC
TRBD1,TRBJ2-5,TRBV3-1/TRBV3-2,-,CASSRGQTKETQYF,TGTGCCAGCAGCCGGGGACAGACTAAAGAGACCCAGTACTTC
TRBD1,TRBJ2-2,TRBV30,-,CASKSGTGVSTGELFF,TGTGCCTCAAAGTCCGGGACAGGGGTTTCTACCGGGGAGCTGTTTTTT
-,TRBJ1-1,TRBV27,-,CASSPSGWTEAFF,TGTGCCAGCAGTCCCTCCGGATGGACTGAAGCTTTCTTT
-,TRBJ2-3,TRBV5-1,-,CASSLDSGGLDTRYF,TGCGCCAGCAGCTTGGATTCAGGGGGGCTAGATACGCGGTATTTT
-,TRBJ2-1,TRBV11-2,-,CASSLVRSSNEQFF,TGTGCCAGCAGCTTAGTTCGGTCCTCCAATGAGCAGTTCTTC
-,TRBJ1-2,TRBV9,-,CASSDPRGLSGYTF,TGTGCCAGCAGCGACCCCAGGGGTTTATCCGGCTACACCTTC
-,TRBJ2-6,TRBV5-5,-,CASSVGHGGANVLTF,TGTGCCAGCAGCGTGGGACATGGTGGGGCCAACGTCCTGACTTTC
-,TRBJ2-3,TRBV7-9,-,CASSFRDTQYF,TGTGCCAGCAGCTTCAGAGATACGCAGTATTTT
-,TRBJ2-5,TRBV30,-,CAWSRGSHGTETQYF,TGTGCCTGGAGTCGAGGATCGCACGGGACGGAGACCCAGTACTTC
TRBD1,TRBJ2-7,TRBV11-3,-,CASSLGTGTGTYEQYF,TGTGCCAGCAGCTTAGGAACCGGGACAGGGACTTACGAGCAGTACTTC
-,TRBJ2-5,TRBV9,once,CASSVVPVGGGGETQYF,TGTGCCAGCAGCGTAGTCCCGGTCGGGGGAGGTGGAGAGACCCAGTACTTC
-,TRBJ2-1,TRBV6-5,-,CASSYSRGSSNEQFF,TGTGCCAGCAGTTACTCGCGAGGGAGTTCCAATGAGCAGTTCTTC
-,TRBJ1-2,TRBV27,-,CANEMSRQDQRNYGYTF,TGTGCCAACGAAATGAGTCGACAGGACCAGCGTAACTATGGCTACACCTTC
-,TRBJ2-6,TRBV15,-,CATSRPRRGSGANVLTF,TGTGCCACCAGCAGACCCAGACGGGGGTCTGGGGCCAACGTCCTGACTTTC
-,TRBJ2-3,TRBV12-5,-,CASGLSTDTQYF,TGTGCTAGTGGCCTTTCCACAGATACGCAGTATTTT
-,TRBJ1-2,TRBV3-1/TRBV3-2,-,CASSPSYRAGYTF,TGTGCCAGCAGCCCCAGTTACAGGGCTGGCTACACCTTC
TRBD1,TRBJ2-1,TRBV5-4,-,CASSPDKGAYNEQFF,TGTGCCAGCAGCCCGGACAAGGGGGCTTACAATGAGCAGTTCTTC
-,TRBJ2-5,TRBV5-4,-,CASSLAWQGQETQYF,TGTGCCAGCAGCTTGGCCTGGCAGGGCCAAGAGACCCAGTACTTC
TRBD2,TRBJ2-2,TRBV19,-,CASSIARLADTGELFF,TGTGCCAGTAGTATAGCAAGACTAGCGGACACCGGGGAGCTGTTTTTT
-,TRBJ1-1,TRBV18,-,CASSVQGKGSTEAFF,TGTGCCAGCTCAGTCCAGGGGAAGGGTAGCACTGAAGCTTTCTTT
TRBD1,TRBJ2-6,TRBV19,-,CASSILVGTANSGANVLTF,TGTGCCAGTAGTATATTGGTGGGGACAGCAAACTCTGGGGCCAACGTCCTGACTTTC
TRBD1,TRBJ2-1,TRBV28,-,CASSGTVFGSYNEQFF,TGTGCCAGCAGCGGGACAGTTTTTGGCTCCTACAATGAGCAGTTCTTC
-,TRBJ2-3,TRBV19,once,CASDDRVGGTDTQYF,TGTGCCAGTGATGACAGGGTGGGGGGGACAGATACGCAGTATTTT
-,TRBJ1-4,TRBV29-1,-,CSAEAGKNEKLFF,TGCAGCGCCGAGGCAGGCAAAAATGAAAAACTGTTTTTT
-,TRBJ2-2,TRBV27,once,CASSILDGELFF,TGTGCCAGCAGCATTCTCGACGGGGAGCTGTTTTTT
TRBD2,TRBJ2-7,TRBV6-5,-,CASRVAGGPYEQYF,TGTGCCAGCAGGGTAGCGGGAGGTCCCTACGAGCAGTACTTC
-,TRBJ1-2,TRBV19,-,CASQSRRGGYGYTF,TGTGCCAGCCAATCCCGACGGGGGGGGTATGGCTACACCTTC
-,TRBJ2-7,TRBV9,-,CASSVEAGSDYEQYF,TGTGCCAGCAGCGTAGAGGCAGGCTCAGACTACGAGCAGTACTTC
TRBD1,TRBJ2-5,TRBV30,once,CAWSHHRGSTETQYF,TGTGCCTGGAGCCACCACAGGGGTAGTACAGAGACCCAGTACTTC
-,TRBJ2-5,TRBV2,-,CASSSLMGGETQYF,TGTGCCAGCTCCTCCCTAATGGGTGGAGAGACCCAGTACTTC
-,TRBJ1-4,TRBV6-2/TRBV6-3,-,CASSYVPGEKLFF,TGTGCCAGCAGTTATGTGCCTGGGGAAAAACTGTTTTTT
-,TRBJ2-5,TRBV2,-,CASSFLRDETQYF,TGTGCCAGCAGCTTTCTCAGGGATGAGACCCAGTACTTC
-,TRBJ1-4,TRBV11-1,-,CASSRTLTNEKLFF,TGTGCCAGCAGCCGGACCTTAACTAATGAAAAACTGTTTTTT
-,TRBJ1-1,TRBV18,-,CASSPGAPGERAFF,TGTGCCAGCTCCCCCGGGGCCCCCGGCGAACGAGCTTTCTTT
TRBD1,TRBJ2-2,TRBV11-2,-,CASSTVRDRSYGELFF,TGTGCCAGCAGCACCGTTCGGGACAGGTCCTACGGGGAGCTGTTTTTT
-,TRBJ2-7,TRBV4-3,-,CASSQDLGETPYEQYF,TGCGCCAGCAGCCAAGATCTGGGGGAGACCCCCTACGAGCAGTACTTC
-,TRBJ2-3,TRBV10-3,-,CAIRGIGEDTQYF,TGTGCCATCCGAGGGATAGGGGAAGATACGCAGTATTTT
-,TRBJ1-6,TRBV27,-,CASRISGSPLHF,TGTGCCAGCAGGATTAGTGGTTCACCCCTCCACTTT
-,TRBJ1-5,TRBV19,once,CASSMEGDQPQHF,TGTGCCAGTAGTATGGAGGGAGATCAGCCCCAGCATTTT
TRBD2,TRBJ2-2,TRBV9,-,CASSVDDGRRNTGELFF,TGTGCCAGCAGCGTAGATGACGGGAGGCGGAACACCGGGGAGCTGTTTTTT
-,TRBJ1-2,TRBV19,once,CASSRGDGYTF,TGTGCCAGTAGTAGAGGGGATGGCTACACCTTC